These T cell receptor beta chains were read from a single sample in a study of post-analysis software for immune sequencing data. Using its own MiXCR run on the PCR reads, TCRdb lists one record per CDR3 protein. The sample shows about 430,000 distinct CDR3 sequences, 30% to 45% of them seen only once. The source material was blood. All receptors derive from a girl aged 2-9 years with multiple sclerosis. CDR3s include the opening cysteine and the closing phenylalanine or tryptophan. D genes are given only for firm matches. Clone size is not always given. Where it is, it says once, few, many or a class for expanded clones.

clone_size	v_call	j_call	d_call	cdr3_nt	cdr3_aa
-	TRBV20-1	TRBJ2-1	-	TGCAGCTCGCGGGATTGGGATGTCGGGATTATACATGAGCAGTTCTTC	CSSRDWDVGIIHEQFF
-	TRBV28	TRBJ1-6	TRBD1	TGTGCCAGCAGTCTCCGGGACAGGGGGCATTCACCCCTCCACTTT	CASSLRDRGHSPLHF
-	TRBV3-1	TRBJ2-4	-	TGTGCCAGCAGCCAAGGGGCCCTTGTGGGGCCGGATAGCATTCAGTACTTC	CASSQGALVGPDSIQYF
-	TRBV20-1	TRBJ2-1	TRBD2	TGCAGTGCTAGAGATAAGGTAGCGGGGCCATTCTCCTACAATGAGCAGTTCTTC	CSARDKVAGPFSYNEQFF
many	TRBV5-1	TRBJ2-7	TRBD1	TGCGCCAGCAGCTCGTCAACCGGGACAGGGTACTACGAGCAGTACTTC	CASSSSTGTGYYEQYF
-	TRBV20-1	TRBJ2-5	-	TGCAGTGCTAGAGATCAGGTTGTGGAGACCCAGTACTTC	CSARDQVVETQYF
-	TRBV10-3	TRBJ1-1	TRBD1	TGTGCCATCAACTCACCCGGACCAATCCAACAGGGGGCTTTCTTT	CAINSPGPIQQGAFF
-	TRBV7-9	TRBJ2-5	-	TGTGCCAGCAGCCGTAAAGGGGTAGCGGAGACCCAGTACTTC	CASSRKGVAETQYF
-	TRBV18	TRBJ2-7	-	TGTGCCAGCTCACCAGGCAGGCCCTTAGGCGAGCAGTACTTC	CASSPGRPLGEQYF
-	TRBV14	TRBJ2-3	-	TGTGCCAGCAGCCAAGATTACGGGGGAGGCCGTAATACACAGTATTTT	CASSQDYGGGRNTQYF
-	TRBV10-3	TRBJ2-6	-	TGTGCCATCGGTGAGTCGATTCGCACCTCGGCCTCTGGGGCCAACGTCCTGACTTTC	CAIGESIRTSASGANVLTF
few	TRBV7-6	TRBJ1-5	-	TGTGCCAGCAGCTTGGACGGCTACAATCAGCCCCAGCATTTT	CASSLDGYNQPQHF
few	TRBV18	TRBJ1-1	TRBD1	TGTGCCAGCTCACCACCGGGACAGGGGGCGCAGACTGAAGCTTTCTTT	CASSPPGQGAQTEAFF
-	TRBV20-1	TRBJ2-3	TRBD2	TGCAGTGCTAGGACTAGCGAGAACACAGATACGCAGTATTTT	CSARTSENTDTQYF
few	TRBV29-1	TRBJ2-5	-	TGCAGCGTTGCGCAGAGGATGCGAGAGACCCAGTACTTC	CSVAQRMRETQYF
-	TRBV24-1	TRBJ2-5	-	TGTGCCACCAGTGATTTCGGGGGAGACCAAGAGACCCAGTACTTC	CATSDFGGDQETQYF
-	TRBV3-1	TRBJ2-1	TRBD2	TGTGCCAGCAGCCCCTTAGCGGGGTTTAACAATGAGCAGTTCTTC	CASSPLAGFNNEQFF
-	TRBV6-5	TRBJ2-7	TRBD1	TGTGCCAGCAGTTACGCAAAAGGACAGGCTTTCGAGCAGTACTTC	CASSYAKGQAFEQYF
-	TRBV4-3	TRBJ2-1	TRBD1	TGCGCCAGCAGCCAAGCGTCTTTGGGACAGGGCTACAATGAGCAGTTCTTC	CASSQASLGQGYNEQFF
few	TRBV2	TRBJ1-1	-	TGTGCCAGCACCAACGCAGATTTGAACACTGAAGCTTTCTTT	CASTNADLNTEAFF
once	TRBV9	TRBJ2-1	-	TGTGCCGGCAGCCCGTGGGGTGATGGGGTTAGATACAATGAGCAGTTCTTC	CAGSPWGDGVRYNEQFF
-	TRBV7-6	TRBJ2-1	-	TGTGCCAGCAGGTTAGCGGCAGGACACGATGAGCAGTTCTTC	CASRLAAGHDEQFF
few	TRBV6-2/TRBV6-3	TRBJ2-7	-	TGCGCCAGCAGCTCGACATTGTACGAGCAGTACTTC	CASSSTLYEQYF
-	TRBV5-1	TRBJ2-7	-	TGCGCCAGCAAGACAAACGGGAACTACGAGCAGTACTTC	CASKTNGNYEQYF
-	TRBV5-6	TRBJ2-3	TRBD1	TGTGCCAGCAGCCCGACAGGGGGCACAGATACGCAGTATTTT	CASSPTGGTDTQYF
-	TRBV6-2/TRBV6-3	TRBJ2-7	-	TGTGCCAGCAGCCAAGGGACCCCGTACTCCTACGAGCAGTACTTC	CASSQGTPYSYEQYF
few	TRBV20-1	TRBJ2-3	-	TGCAGTCCTCACACCCCGGGAGTACTCACAGATACGCAGTATTTT	CSPHTPGVLTDTQYF
few	TRBV20-1	TRBJ2-1	-	TGCAGTGCTAGTCAATCGCAGTTCAATGAGCAGTTCTTC	CSASQSQFNEQFF
few	TRBV28	TRBJ2-7	-	TGTGCCAGCAGTTTTAACCGTGGCATGGCGTCCTACGAGCAGTACTTC	CASSFNRGMASYEQYF
-	TRBV7-2	TRBJ2-5	-	TGTGCCAGCAGCTTAGCTCTGGGACCAGGGACCCAGTACTTC	CASSLALGPGTQYF
few	TRBV29-1	TRBJ1-2	-	TGTATCAGCAAGGATTCGGACCACTATGGCTACACCTTC	CISKDSDHYGYTF
-	TRBV20-1	TRBJ2-1	-	TGCAGTGCTAGCCTGACCCAGCAGTTCTTC	CSASLTQQFF
few	TRBV7-9	TRBJ2-3	-	TGTGCCAGCAGCTTAGTCCAAGGGCATACGCAGTATTTT	CASSLVQGHTQYF
-	TRBV7-2	TRBJ2-3	TRBD2	TGTGCCAGCAGCTCGCTAGCGGGAGGGATCCCCTCCACGCAGTATTTT	CASSSLAGGIPSTQYF
-	TRBV10-3	TRBJ2-3	TRBD2	TGTGCCATCAGTCCGGGACTAGCGGACACAGATACGCAGTATTTT	CAISPGLADTDTQYF
-	TRBV11-2	TRBJ1-4	-	TGTGCCGGCAGCTTACGCCGGGTGGGTGAAAAACTGTTTTTT	CAGSLRRVGEKLFF
-	TRBV2	TRBJ2-1	TRBD2	TGTGCCAGCAGTGTGGAGGTACTAGCGGGAGGGTACAATGAGCAGTTCTTC	CASSVEVLAGGYNEQFF
-	TRBV12-3/TRBV12-4	TRBJ2-1	TRBD2	TGTGCCAGCAAACTGGGAACAGCGGGAGACCCTTTTTACAATGAGCAGTTCTTC	CASKLGTAGDPFYNEQFF
few	TRBV27	TRBJ1-2	-	TGTGCCAGCAGCTTATCAGGACAGTCTAACTATGGCTACACCTTC	CASSLSGQSNYGYTF
few	TRBV12-3/TRBV12-4	TRBJ2-7	-	TGTGCCAGCAGCTCCCAGCCCGGGGCCTCCTACGAGCAGTACTTC	CASSSQPGASYEQYF
few	TRBV7-8	TRBJ2-7	TRBD2	TGTGCCAGCAGCCGCGCGGGAGCACAGCAGTACTTC	CASSRAGAQQYF
-	TRBV7-8	TRBJ2-1	TRBD2	TGTGCCAGCAGCTTAGCGGGACTAGCGAAGAGCTCCTACAATGAGCAGTTCTTC	CASSLAGLAKSSYNEQFF
-	TRBV7-2	TRBJ2-7	TRBD2	TGTGCCAGCAGCCCCAGGGGCATAAGGGAGACGGGACTAGGCGAGCAGTACTTC	CASSPRGIRETGLGEQYF
-	TRBV29-1	TRBJ2-1	TRBD2	TGCAGCGTTGAAGGGACTAGCGGGGGTAGTTACAATGAGCAGTTCTTC	CSVEGTSGGSYNEQFF
-	TRBV19	TRBJ2-1	TRBD2	TGTGCCAGTAGTATTAGTTCGGGGACTAGAGCTTCCTACAATGAGCAGTTCTTC	CASSISSGTRASYNEQFF
few	TRBV29-1	TRBJ2-4	-	TGCAGCGTTGAAGATGCCCCAGGTGGTTTAGCCAAAAACATTCAGTACTTC	CSVEDAPGGLAKNIQYF
few	TRBV10-2	TRBJ1-5	-	TGCGCCAGCAGTGAGTCGACGGGGAATCAGCCCCAGCATTTT	CASSESTGNQPQHF
-	TRBV4-1	TRBJ2-6	-	TGCGCCAGCAGCCAAGATCGGCAGGCTGGGGCCAACGTCCTGACTTTC	CASSQDRQAGANVLTF
few	TRBV20-1	TRBJ2-3	TRBD2	TGCAGTGGGCCTAGCGGGGGTGATACGCAGTATTTT	CSGPSGGDTQYF
-	TRBV7-8	TRBJ2-3	-	TGTGCCAGCAGCCAATCCACTTGGTTGTATACGCAGTATTTT	CASSQSTWLYTQYF
-	TRBV7-9	TRBJ2-3	-	TGTGCCAGCGGACTAACCGGGACGCGCACAGATACGCAGTATTTT	CASGLTGTRTDTQYF
-	TRBV6-4	TRBJ2-1	-	TGTGCCAGCAGTGACGGGGTAAACAATGAGCAGTTCTTC	CASSDGVNNEQFF
few	TRBV20-1	TRBJ1-5	-	TGCAGTGCTAGCTCGTCCCCAGGGGATCGCAATCAGCCCCAGCATTTT	CSASSSPGDRNQPQHF
-	TRBV4-2	TRBJ1-5	-	TGTGCCAGCAGCCAAGATTTGGGGGGAGCGCGCAATCAGCCCCAGCATTTT	CASSQDLGGARNQPQHF
few	TRBV28	TRBJ2-1	-	TGTGCCAGCAGCCAGACCCACAATGAGCAGTTCTTC	CASSQTHNEQFF